The following is a T cell receptor (beta chain) sequence with its context. This clonotype was observed at least ten times. This receptor's antigen is unknown. No base-level quality is on record; no much larger clone is a single base apart. This sample was taken from a study of T-cell reconstitution after alpha-beta-depleted transplantation in children (dated by TCRdb to the mid-2010s). For the wider study: Using TCR repertoire profiling, the study quantitatively followed how T-cell immune reconstitution unfolded in children after TCRalphabeta/CD19-depleted allogeneic hematopoietic cell transplantation.

The treatment or condition label on this specimen signifies: allogeneic hematopoietic cell transplantation with graft depleted of TCRalphabeta T cells and CD19 B cells. The children who served as transplant recipients had been given grafts of TCRalphabeta/CD19-depleted allogeneic hematopoietic cells. V lost 0 bases and J lost 1 base; the stretch between them is 10 bases long. Spanning cysteine to phenylalanine, the CDR3 consists of 15 amino acids. The CDR3 DNA has 45 bases and is translated from base 1. CDR1 and CDR2, per the germline V gene, are SGHRS and YFSETQ. Findings and caveats that apply to the study as a whole: In some patients, high TCRbeta diversity at day 60 was attributed to recipient T cells and intrathymic progenitors that had survived conditioning. Over subsequent months, a decline in hyperexpanded clone frequencies was noted, and after one year, T-cell counts and TCRbeta diversity were mostly ascribed to newly produced T cells. About two months after transplant, the apparently early recovery of alphabetaT-cell counts reportedly depended on just several hundred clones that had expanded rapidly and came from non-depleted graft cells.

The library relied on PCR. Instrument on record: Illumina HiSeq 2500. TCR library preparation used molecular barcoding, with unique molecular identifiers applied to normalize quantification of the TCRbeta repertoire. TCRdb cleaned the public reads at Q25 with fastp, built clones with MiXCR and kept in-frame beta chains. Each entry merges the rows of one CDR3 protein and shows their most common DNA and genes. The sample table shows about 290,000 distinct CDR3 sequences, and just over 7.5% are seen once. The ten largest clonotypes hold approximately 9.1% of the sample. This receptor was taken from a female patient aged 2-15 years who had a stem cell transplant for Fanconi anemia, so the T cells may come from the graft donor. The sequences come from peripheral blood, collected 360 days after TCRalphabeta/CD19-depleted stem cell transplant. The chain couples TRBV5-1 to TRBJ1-1; a confident D gene designation cannot be given. The DNA reads TGCGCCAGCAGCTTGGAAGCAACGTCGAACACTGAAGCTTTCTTT. It codes for CASSLEATSNTEAFF. With all but the CDR3 taken from the reference TRBV5-1 and TRBJ1-1 genes, the full variable domain is: KAGVTQTPRYLIKTRGQQVTLSCSPISGHRSVSWYQQTPGQGLQFLFEYFSETQRNKGNFPGRFSGRQFSNSRSEMNVSTLELGDSALYLCASSLEATSNTEAFFGQGTRLTVV.